This T cell receptor (beta chain) was profiled in a study of CD8+ T cells in alopecia areata. Study findings and constraints: Clonality was higher in lesional than normal scalp, especially in alopecia totalis/universalis.

Germline V lookup: CDR1 SQVTM, CDR2 ANQGSEA. V was trimmed by 5 bases and J by 6 bases, leaving 13 bases between them. This CDR3 region has 12 residues. The sample's treatment: oral pan-JAK inhibitor, 5-10 mg twice daily. As regards this clone: Its matching antigen is unknown.

cDNA serving as the sequencing template came from extracted, reverse transcribed RNA. Profiled with immunoSEQ multiplex PCR; TCRdb holds only in-frame clones, not every one. The sample lists 110,000 or so clones; about three fifths were seen once. The source of this sequence is a human donor with alopecia areata. The sample was CD8+ T cells sorted from blood, taken at week 4, from a patient treated with tofacitinib. The gene calls are TRBV29-1 and TRBJ1-2; D gene uncertain. CDR3 in amino acids: CSVHGVGNGYTF. CDR3 sequence (DNA): TGCAGCGTTCATGGGGTGGGGAATGGCTACACCTTC.